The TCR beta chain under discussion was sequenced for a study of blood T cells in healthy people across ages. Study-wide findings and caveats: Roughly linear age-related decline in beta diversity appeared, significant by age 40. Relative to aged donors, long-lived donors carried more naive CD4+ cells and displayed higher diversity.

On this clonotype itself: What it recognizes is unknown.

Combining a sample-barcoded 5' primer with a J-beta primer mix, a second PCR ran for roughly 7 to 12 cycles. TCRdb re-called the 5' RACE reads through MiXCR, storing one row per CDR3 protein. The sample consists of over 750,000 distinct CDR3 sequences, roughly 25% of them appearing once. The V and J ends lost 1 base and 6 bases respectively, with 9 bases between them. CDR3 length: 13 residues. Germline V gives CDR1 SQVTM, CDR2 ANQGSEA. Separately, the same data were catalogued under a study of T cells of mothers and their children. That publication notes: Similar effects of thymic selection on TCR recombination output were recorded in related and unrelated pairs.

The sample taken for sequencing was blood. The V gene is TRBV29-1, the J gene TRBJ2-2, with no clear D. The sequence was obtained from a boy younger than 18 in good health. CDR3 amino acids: CSVEGTSPGELFF. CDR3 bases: TGCAGCGTTGAAGGGACGAGTCCCGGGGAGCTGTTTTTT.